This T cell receptor beta chain was captured by sequencing in a study of blood T cell repertoires in COVID-19. Looking at the study overall: Some COVID-19 samples were acute and others convalescent; all came from the United States, Italy and Spain.

The CDR3 loop spans 13 amino acids. V lost 7 bases and J lost 7, with 20 bases in between. From germline, CDR1 is SQVTM and CDR2 ANQGSEA. TCRdb keeps only in-frame clones here, not all; method: immunoSEQ multiplex PCR. This sample has over 100,000 clones, with roughly nine tenths found just once. One Seattle source followed patients from active infection through their disease course. The receptor comes from a woman in her 70s with COVID-19, enrolled during active disease. The gene calls are TRBV29-1 and TRBJ2-7; either TRBD1 or TRBD2 may supply D (6 bases each). Material for sequencing was peripheral blood. The CDR3 nucleotides are TGCAGCGCGGGGGCGGCCGGGGGAACAGAGCAGTACTTC. It codes for CSAGAAGGTEQYF.